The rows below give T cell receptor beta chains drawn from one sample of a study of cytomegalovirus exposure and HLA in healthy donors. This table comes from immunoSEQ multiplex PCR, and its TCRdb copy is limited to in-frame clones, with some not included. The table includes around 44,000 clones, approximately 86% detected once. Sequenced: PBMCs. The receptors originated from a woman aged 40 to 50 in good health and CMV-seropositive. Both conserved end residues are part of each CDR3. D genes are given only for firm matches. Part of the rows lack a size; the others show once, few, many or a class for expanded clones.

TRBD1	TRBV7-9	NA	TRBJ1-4	CASSLHTGQGLNEKLFF	TGTGCCAGCAGCTTGCACACGGGACAGGGTCTTAATGAAAAACTGTTTTTT
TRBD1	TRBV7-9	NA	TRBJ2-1	CASSSLTGEESEQFF	TGTGCCAGCAGCTCACTGACAGGGGAAGAGAGTGAGCAGTTCTTC
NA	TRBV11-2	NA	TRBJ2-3	CASSLVEALQYTDTQYF	TGTGCCAGCAGCTTAGTAGAGGCCCTCCAATACACAGATACGCAGTATTTT
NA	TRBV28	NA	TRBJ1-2	CASSLGGRGYTF	TGTGCCAGCAGTTTAGGAGGGCGAGGCTACACCTTC
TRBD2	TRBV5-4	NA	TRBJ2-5	CASSAWTSGFQETQYF	TGTGCCAGCAGCGCCTGGACTAGCGGGTTCCAAGAGACCCAGTACTTC
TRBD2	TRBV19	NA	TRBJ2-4	CASSVQLAGVLEGGKNIQYF	TGTGCCAGTAGTGTGCAACTAGCGGGAGTCTTGGAAGGGGGCAAAAACATTCAGTACTTC
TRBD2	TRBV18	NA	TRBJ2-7	CASSLRLAGGTYEQYF	TGTGCCAGCTCACTAAGACTAGCGGGGGGGACCTACGAGCAGTACTTC
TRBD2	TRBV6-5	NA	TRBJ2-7	CASSPVGSGSYEQYF	TGTGCCAGCAGCCCGGTGGGTAGCGGGAGTTACGAGCAGTACTTC
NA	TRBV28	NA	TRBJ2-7	CASRQGYYEQYF	TGTGCCAGCCGCCAGGGTTACTACGAGCAGTACTTC
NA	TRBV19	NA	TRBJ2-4	CASQRLGLNIQYF	TGTGCCAGCCAGCGGCTAGGATTAAACATTCAGTACTTC
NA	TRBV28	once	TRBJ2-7	CASSLTAGYSYEQYF	TGTGCCAGCAGTTTGACGGCGGGGTACTCCTACGAGCAGTACTTC
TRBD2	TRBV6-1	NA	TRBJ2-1	CASTLAVYNEQFF	TGTGCCAGCACGCTAGCGGTATACAATGAGCAGTTCTTC